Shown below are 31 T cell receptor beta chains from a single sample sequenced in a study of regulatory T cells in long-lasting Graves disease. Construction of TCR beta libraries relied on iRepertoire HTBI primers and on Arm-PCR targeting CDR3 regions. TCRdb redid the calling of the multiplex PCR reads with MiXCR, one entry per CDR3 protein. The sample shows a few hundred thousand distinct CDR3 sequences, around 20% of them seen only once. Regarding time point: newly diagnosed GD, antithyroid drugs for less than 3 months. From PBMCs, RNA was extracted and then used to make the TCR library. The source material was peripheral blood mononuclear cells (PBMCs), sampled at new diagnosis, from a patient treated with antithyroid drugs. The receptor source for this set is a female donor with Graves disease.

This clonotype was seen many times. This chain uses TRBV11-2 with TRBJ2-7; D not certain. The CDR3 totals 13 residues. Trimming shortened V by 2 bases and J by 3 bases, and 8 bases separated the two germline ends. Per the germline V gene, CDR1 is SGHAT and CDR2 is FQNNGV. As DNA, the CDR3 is TGTGCCAGCAGCTTACTTCAGCTCTACGAGCAGTACTTC. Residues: CASSLLQLYEQYF.

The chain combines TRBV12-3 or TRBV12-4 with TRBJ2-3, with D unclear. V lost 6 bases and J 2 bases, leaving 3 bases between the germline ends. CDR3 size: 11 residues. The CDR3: CASRLTDTQYF. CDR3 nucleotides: TGTGCCAGCAGGCTCACAGATACGCAGTATTTT.

CDR3 DNA sequence: TGTGCCAGCAGTTCTCTTAATCCAGATACGCAGTATTTT. It encodes CASSSLNPDTQYF. The genes are TRBV12-3 or TRBV12-4 and TRBJ2-3; no reliable D call. V was clipped by 4 bases and J by 4 bases, with 9 bases between them. This CDR3 contains 13 residues.

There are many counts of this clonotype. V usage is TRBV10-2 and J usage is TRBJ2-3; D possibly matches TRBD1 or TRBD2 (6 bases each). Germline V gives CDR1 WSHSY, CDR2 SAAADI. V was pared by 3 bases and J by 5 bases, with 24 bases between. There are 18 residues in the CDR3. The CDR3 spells CASSEERGPSLGKDTQYF. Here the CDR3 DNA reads TGCGCCAGCAGTGAAGAACGGGGGCCCTCCTTAGGTAAAGATACGCAGTATTTT.

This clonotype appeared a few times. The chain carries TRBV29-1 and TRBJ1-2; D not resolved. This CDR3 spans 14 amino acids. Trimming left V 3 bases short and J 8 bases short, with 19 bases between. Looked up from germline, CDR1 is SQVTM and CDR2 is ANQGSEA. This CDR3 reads CSVDSTTMVGGYTF. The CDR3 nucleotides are TGCAGCGTTGACTCGACAACTATGGTGGGGGGCTACACCTTC.

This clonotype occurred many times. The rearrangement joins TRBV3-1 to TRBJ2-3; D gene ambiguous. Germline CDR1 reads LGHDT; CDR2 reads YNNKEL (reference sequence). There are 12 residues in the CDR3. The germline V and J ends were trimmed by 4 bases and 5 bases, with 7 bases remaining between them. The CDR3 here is CASSPELDTQYF. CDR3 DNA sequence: TGTGCCAGCAGCCCTGAGTTAGATACGCAGTATTTT.

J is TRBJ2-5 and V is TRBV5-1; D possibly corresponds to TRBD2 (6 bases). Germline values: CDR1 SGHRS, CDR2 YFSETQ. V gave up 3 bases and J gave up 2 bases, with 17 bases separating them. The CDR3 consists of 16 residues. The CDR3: CASSSITGSGQETQYF. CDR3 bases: TGCGCCAGCAGCTCAATCACGGGTAGCGGACAAGAGACCCAGTACTTC.

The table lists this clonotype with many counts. CDR3 in DNA: TGCAGTGCTAGGCCCCCCACGGGGACAGGAGGCTCCTACGAGCAGTACTTC. It encodes CSARPPTGTGGSYEQYF. The rearrangement links TRBV20-1 to TRBJ2-7, with 8 bases lining up with TRBD1. CDR3 size: 17 residues. V lost 3 bases and J lost 0; bases outside the gene matches: 13. Germline V gene sequence: CDR1 DFQATT, CDR2 SNEGSKA (reference sequence).

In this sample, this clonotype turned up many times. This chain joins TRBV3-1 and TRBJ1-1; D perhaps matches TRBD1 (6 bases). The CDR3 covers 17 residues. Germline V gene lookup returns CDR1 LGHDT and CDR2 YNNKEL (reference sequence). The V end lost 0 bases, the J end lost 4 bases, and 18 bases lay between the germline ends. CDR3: CASSQEGRGAGSTEAFF. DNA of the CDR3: TGTGCCAGCAGCCAAGAAGGCAGGGGTGCCGGTAGCACTGAAGCTTTCTTT.

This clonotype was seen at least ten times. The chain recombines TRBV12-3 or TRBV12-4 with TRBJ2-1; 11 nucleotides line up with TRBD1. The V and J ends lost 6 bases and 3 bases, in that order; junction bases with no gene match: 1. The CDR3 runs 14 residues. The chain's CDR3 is CASRGTGGYNEQFF. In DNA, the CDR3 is TGTGCCAGCAGAGGGACAGGGGGCTACAATGAGCAGTTCTTC.

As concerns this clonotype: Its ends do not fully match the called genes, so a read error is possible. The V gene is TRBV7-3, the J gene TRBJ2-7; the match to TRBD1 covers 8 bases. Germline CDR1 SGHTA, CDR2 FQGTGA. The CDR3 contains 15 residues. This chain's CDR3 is CASSKGQGGGDEQYF. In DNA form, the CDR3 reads TGCGCCAGCAGCAAAGGACAGGGTGGGGGTGACGAGCAGTACTTC.

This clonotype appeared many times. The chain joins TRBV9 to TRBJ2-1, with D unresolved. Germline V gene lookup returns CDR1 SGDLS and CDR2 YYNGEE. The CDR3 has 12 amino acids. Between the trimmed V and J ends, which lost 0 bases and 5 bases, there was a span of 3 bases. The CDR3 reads CASSVGNNEQFF. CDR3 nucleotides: TGTGCCAGCAGCGTAGGGAACAATGAGCAGTTCTTC.

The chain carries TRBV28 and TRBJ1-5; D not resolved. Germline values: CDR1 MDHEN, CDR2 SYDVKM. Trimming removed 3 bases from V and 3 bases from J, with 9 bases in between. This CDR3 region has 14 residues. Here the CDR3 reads CASSFSGLNQPQHF. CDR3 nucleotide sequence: TGTGCCAGCAGTTTTTCAGGCCTCAATCAGCCCCAGCATTTT.

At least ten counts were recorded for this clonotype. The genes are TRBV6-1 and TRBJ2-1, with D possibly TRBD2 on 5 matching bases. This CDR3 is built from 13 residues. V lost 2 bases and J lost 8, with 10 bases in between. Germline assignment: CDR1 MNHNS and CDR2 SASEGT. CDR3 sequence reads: CASSEFGRDEQFF. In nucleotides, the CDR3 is TGTGCCAGCAGTGAATTTGGGCGGGATGAGCAGTTCTTC.

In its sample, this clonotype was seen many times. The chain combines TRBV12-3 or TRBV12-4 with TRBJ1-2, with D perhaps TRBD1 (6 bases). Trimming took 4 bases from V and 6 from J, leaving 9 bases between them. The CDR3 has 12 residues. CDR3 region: CASSSGADGYTF. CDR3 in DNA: TGTGCCAGCAGTTCAGGGGCGGATGGCTACACCTTC.

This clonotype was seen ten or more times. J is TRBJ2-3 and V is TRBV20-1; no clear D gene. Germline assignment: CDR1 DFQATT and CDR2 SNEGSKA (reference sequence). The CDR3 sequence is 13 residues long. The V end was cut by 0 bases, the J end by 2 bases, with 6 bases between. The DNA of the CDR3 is TGCAGTGCTAGAGATGTCGACACAGATACGCAGTATTTT. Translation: CSARDVDTDTQYF.

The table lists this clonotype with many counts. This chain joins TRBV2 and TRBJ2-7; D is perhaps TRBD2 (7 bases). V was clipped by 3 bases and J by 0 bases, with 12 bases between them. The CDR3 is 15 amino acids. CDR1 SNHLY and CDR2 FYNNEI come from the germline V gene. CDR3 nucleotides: TGTGCCAGCAGTGAGAAGGGGGGGTCCTCCTACGAGCAGTACTTC. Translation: CASSEKGGSSYEQYF.

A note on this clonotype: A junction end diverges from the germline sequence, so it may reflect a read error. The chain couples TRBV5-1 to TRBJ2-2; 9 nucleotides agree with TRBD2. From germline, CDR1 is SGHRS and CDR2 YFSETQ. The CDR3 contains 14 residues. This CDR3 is CASSPGLATGELFF. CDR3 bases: TGTGCCAGCAGCCCGGGACTAGCCACCGGGGAGCTGTTTTTT.

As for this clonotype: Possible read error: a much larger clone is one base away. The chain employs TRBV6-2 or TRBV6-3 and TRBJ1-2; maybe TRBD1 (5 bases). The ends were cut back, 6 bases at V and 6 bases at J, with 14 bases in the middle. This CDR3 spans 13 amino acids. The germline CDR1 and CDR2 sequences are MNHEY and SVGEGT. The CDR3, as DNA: TGTGCCAGCAGGGCACGGGGGGATGATGGCTACACCTTC. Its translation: CASRARGDDGYTF.

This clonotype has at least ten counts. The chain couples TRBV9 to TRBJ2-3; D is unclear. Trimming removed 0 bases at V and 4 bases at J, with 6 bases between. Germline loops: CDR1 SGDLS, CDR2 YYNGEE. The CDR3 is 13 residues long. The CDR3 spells CASSVDEADTQYF. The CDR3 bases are TGTGCCAGCAGCGTAGATGAGGCAGATACGCAGTATTTT.

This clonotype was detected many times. DNA for the CDR3: TGTGCCAGCAGCTTAGCCCTGACTAGAATCCAAGAGACCCAGTACTTC. Encoded protein: CASSLALTRIQETQYF. The chain uses TRBV7-9 and TRBJ2-5; D possibly corresponds to TRBD2 (6 bases). Germline V CDR1 and CDR2: SEHNR, FQNEAQ (reference sequence). This CDR3 spans 16 amino acids. The germline V and J ends were trimmed by 0 bases and 1 base, with 12 bases remaining between them. The entire variable domain, with the rest obtained from reference TRBV7-9 and TRBJ2-5, is as follows: DTGVSQNPRHKITKRGQNVTFRCDPISEHNRLYWYRQTLGQGPEFLTYFQNEAQLEKSRLLSDRFSAERPKGSFSTLEIQRTEQGDSAMYLCASSLALTRIQETQYFGPGTRLLVL.

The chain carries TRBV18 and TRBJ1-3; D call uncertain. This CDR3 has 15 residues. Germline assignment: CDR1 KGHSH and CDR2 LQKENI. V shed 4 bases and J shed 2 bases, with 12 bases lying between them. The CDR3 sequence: CASSLRRDTGNTIYF. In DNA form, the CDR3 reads TGTGCCAGCTCACTACGACGGGATACTGGAAACACCATATATTTT.

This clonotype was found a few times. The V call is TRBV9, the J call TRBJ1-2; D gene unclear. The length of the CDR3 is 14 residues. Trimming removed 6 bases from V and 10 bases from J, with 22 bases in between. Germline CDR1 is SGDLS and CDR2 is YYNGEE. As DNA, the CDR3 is TGTGCCAGCACCACTGGGAGGGTACCTCGGGACTACACCTTC. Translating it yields CASTTGRVPRDYTF.

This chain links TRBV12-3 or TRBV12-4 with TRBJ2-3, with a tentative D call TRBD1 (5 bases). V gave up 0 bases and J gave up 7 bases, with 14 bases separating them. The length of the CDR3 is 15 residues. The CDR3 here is CASSLARLGPNTQYF. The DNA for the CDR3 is TGTGCCAGCAGTTTAGCGCGATTGGGGCCAAATACGCAGTATTTT.

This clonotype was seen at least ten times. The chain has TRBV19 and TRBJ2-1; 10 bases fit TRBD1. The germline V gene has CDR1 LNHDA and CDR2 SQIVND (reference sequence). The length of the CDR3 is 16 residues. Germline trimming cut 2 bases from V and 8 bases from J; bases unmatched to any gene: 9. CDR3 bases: TGTGCCAGTAGTATAAAGGGGACAGGGGTTATGGATGAGCAGTTCTTC. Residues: CASSIKGTGVMDEQFF.

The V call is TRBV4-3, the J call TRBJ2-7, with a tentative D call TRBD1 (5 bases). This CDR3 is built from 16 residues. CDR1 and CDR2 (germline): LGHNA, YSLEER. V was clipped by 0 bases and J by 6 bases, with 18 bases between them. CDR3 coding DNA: TGCGCCAGCAGCCAAGATCGGGCAGGGATGGTCAGCGAGCAGTACTTC. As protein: CASSQDRAGMVSEQYF.

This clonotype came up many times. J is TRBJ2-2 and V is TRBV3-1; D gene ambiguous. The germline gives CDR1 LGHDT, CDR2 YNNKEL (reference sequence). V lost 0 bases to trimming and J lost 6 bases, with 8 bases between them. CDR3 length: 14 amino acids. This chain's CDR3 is CASSQEGKPGELFF. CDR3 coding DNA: TGTGCCAGCAGCCAAGAAGGCAAACCCGGGGAGCTGTTTTTT.

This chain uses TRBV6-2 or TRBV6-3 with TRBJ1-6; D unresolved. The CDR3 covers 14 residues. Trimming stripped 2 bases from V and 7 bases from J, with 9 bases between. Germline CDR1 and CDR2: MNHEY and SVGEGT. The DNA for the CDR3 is TGTGCCAGCAGTTACCCGGGCTCAAATTCACCCCTCCACTTT. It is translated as CASSYPGSNSPLHF.

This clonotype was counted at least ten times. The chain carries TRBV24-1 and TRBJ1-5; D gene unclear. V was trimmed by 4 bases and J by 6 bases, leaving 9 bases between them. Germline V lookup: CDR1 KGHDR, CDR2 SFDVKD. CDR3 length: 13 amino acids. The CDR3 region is CATSEEGFQPQHF. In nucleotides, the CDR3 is TGTGCCACCAGTGAGGAAGGGTTTCAGCCCCAGCATTTT.

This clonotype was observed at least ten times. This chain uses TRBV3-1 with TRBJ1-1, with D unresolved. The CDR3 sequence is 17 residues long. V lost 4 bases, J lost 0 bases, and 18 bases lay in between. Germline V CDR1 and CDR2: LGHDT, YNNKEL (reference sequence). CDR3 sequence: CASSPAPIHRVNTEAFF. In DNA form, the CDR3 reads TGTGCCAGCAGCCCGGCACCGATTCACCGGGTGAACACTGAAGCTTTCTTT.

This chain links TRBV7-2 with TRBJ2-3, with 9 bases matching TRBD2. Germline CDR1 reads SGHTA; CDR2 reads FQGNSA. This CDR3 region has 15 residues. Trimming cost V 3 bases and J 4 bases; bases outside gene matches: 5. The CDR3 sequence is CASSLGLAPSDTQYF. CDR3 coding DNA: TGTGCCAGCAGCTTGGGACTAGCCCCCTCAGATACGCAGTATTTT.